The 31 T cell receptor beta chains below were found in one sample sequenced in a study of cytomegalovirus exposure and HLA in healthy donors. Clones were read by immunoSEQ multiplex PCR, and TCRdb kept only the in-frame ones, dropping some. The sample lists 220,000 or so clones, roughly 84% seen once, with about 2% in the top ten. The sequenced sample consisted of PBMCs. The receptors stem from a woman between 18 and 29 years old in good health and CMV-seropositive.

The chain combines TRBV2 with TRBJ2-7, with TRBD2 matching over 8 bases. Germline CDR1 SNHLY, CDR2 FYNNEI. Trimming cost V 6 bases and J 1 base; bases outside gene matches: 11. This CDR3 has 16 residues. In nucleotides, the CDR3 is TGTGCCAGCAGACCCCCCAGGGCTAGCGGGTCCTACGAGCAGTACTTC. As protein: CASRPPRASGSYEQYF. Full variable domain (missing parts from reference TRBV2 and TRBJ2-7): EPEVTQTPSHQVTQMGQEVILRCVPISNHLYFYWYRQILGQKVEFLVSFYNNEISEKSEIFDDQFSVERPDGSNFTLKIRSTKLEDSAMYFCASRPPRASGSYEQYFGPGTRLTVT.

This chain uses TRBV5-1 with TRBJ2-7, with D perhaps TRBD1 (5 bases). V was cut by 0 bases and J by 0 bases, with 13 bases left in between. Per germline, CDR1 SGHRS and CDR2 YFSETQ. This CDR3 comprises 16 residues. The CDR3 sequence is CASSLGLDSSSYEQYF. CDR3 nucleotides: TGCGCCAGCAGCTTGGGCCTTGACAGTAGCTCCTACGAGCAGTACTTC.

J is TRBJ2-1 and V is TRBV2; a possible D gene is TRBD2 (6 bases). The V gene's germline CDR1 is SNHLY and CDR2 FYNNEI. The CDR3 covers 13 residues. The ends were cut back, 3 bases at V and 5 bases at J, with 8 bases in the middle. The CDR3 DNA is TGTGCCAGCAGTGATTGGAGGGACAATGAGCAGTTCTTC. It codes for CASSDWRDNEQFF.

The rearrangement uses TRBV5-1 and TRBJ2-7, with TRBD1 matching 12 bases. V gave up 4 bases and J gave up 6 bases; unmatched junction bases: 8. CDR3 length: 15 amino acids. CDR1 is SGHRS, CDR2 YFSETQ, per germline. The CDR3: CASSKGQGANSEQYF. DNA of the CDR3: TGCGCCAGCAGCAAGGGACAGGGGGCTAATAGCGAGCAGTACTTC. Full variable domain (remainder filled in from reference TRBV5-1 and TRBJ2-7): KAGVTQTPRYLIKTRGQQVTLSCSPISGHRSVSWYQQTPGQGLQFLFEYFSETQRNKGNFPGRFSGRQFSNSRSEMNVSTLELGDSALYLCASSKGQGANSEQYFGPGTRLTVT.

This sequence joins TRBV19 and TRBJ2-7, with TRBD2 as a possible D gene (6 bases). This CDR3 has 14 amino acids. The germline CDR1 and CDR2 sequences are LNHDA and SQIVND (reference sequence). V was clipped by 6 bases and J by 4 bases, with 16 bases between them. The CDR3: CASSRPGLIYEQYF. The DNA of the CDR3 is TGTGCCAGTAGCAGACCGGGACTCATTTACGAGCAGTACTTC.

The J gene is TRBJ1-5, the V gene TRBV30; D perhaps matches TRBD1 (5 bases). The length of the CDR3 is 15 residues. V gave up 1 base and J gave up 1 base, with 11 bases separating them. Germline V gives CDR1 GTSNPN, CDR2 SVGIG (reference sequence). CDR3 in DNA: TGTGCCTGGAGTGCCCTCGGGGGAAGCAATCAGCCCCAGCATTTT. Translating it yields CAWSALGGSNQPQHF.

J is TRBJ2-2 and V is TRBV10-1, with D possibly matching TRBD1 (5 bases). Germline lookup yields CDR1 WNHNN and CDR2 SYGVQD (reference sequence). Deletions cut 3 bases from V and 4 bases from J, with 12 bases between. The CDR3 loop spans 15 amino acids. In DNA form, the CDR3 reads TGCGCCAGCAGTGACCCCGACAGAACCACCGGGGAGCTGTTTTTT. Protein sequence: CASSDPDRTTGELFF.

This clone was detected ten times or more. The gene calls are TRBV4-2 and TRBJ2-1, with 14 bases that match TRBD2. The CDR3 contains 16 residues. Unmatched junction bases numbered 5, after V lost 2 bases and J lost 8 bases. Germline assignment: CDR1 LGHNA and CDR2 YNFKEQ. CDR3 loop: CASSQTGTSGSDEQFF. CDR3 nucleotide sequence: TGTGCCAGCAGCCAAACCGGGACTAGCGGGAGCGATGAGCAGTTCTTC.

The chain recombines TRBV11-2 with TRBJ2-7; TRBD2 matches 10 bases. Germline assignment: CDR1 SGHAT and CDR2 FQNNGV. This CDR3 contains 15 residues. V lost 5 bases, J lost 2 bases, and 6 bases stayed unmatched. CDR3 protein: CASSPSLAGAYEQYF. The CDR3 DNA sequence: TGTGCCAGCAGCCCAAGTCTAGCGGGAGCCTACGAGCAGTACTTC.

V gene TRBV28 combines with J gene TRBJ1-2, with TRBD1 matching 9 bases. This CDR3 has 15 amino acids. The junction had 8 bases not matched to a gene; V was cut back by 5 bases and J by 4 bases. The germline CDR1 and CDR2 sequences are MDHEN and SYDVKM. CDR3 sequence (DNA): TGTGCCAGCAGTCCCGGGACAGGGTATTTCTATGGCTACACCTTC. Translation gives CASSPGTGYFYGYTF.

This chain uses TRBV7-9 with TRBJ2-7, with 8 positions matching TRBD1. With V trimmed by 4 bases and J by 0 bases, 5 bases remained unmatched. From germline, CDR1 is SEHNR and CDR2 FQNEAQ (reference sequence). CDR3 length: 15 amino acids. CDR3 in amino acids: CASSSTGESSYEQYF. The DNA for the CDR3 is TGTGCCAGCAGCTCGACAGGGGAATCCTCCTACGAGCAGTACTTC.

The V gene is TRBV14, the J gene TRBJ2-2; 12 nucleotides line up with TRBD2. The J segment lost 7 bases and the V segment lost 6 bases, leaving 12 bases of the junction unmatched. The germline V gene encodes CDR1 SGHDN and CDR2 FVKESK. CDR3 size: 17 residues. The CDR3 DNA reads TGTGCCAGCAGACCTAGCGGGAGGGCCACCGAGGACGGGGAGCTGTTTTTT. It is translated as CASRPSGRATEDGELFF.

This chain's CDR3 is CASRGQKNYEQYF. In DNA, the CDR3 is TGTGCCAGCAGGGGACAGAAGAACTACGAGCAGTACTTC. The chain joins TRBV6-1 to TRBJ2-7; 7 nucleotides line up with TRBD1. Germline CDR1 MNHNS, CDR2 SASEGT. The CDR3 is 13 residues long. J gave up 3 bases and V 6 bases, and 5 bases lay outside the gene matches.

This clone was seen a handful of times. Different DNA sequences within this sample yield the same CDR3. The V and J genes are TRBV30 and TRBJ2-3, with D perhaps TRBD1 (6 bases). This CDR3 contains 15 residues. Per the germline V gene, CDR1 is GTSNPN and CDR2 is SVGIG (reference sequence). The V end lost 0 bases, the J end lost 1 base, and 11 bases lay between the germline ends. The CDR3 loop reads CAWSVLGGGTDTQYF. The CDR3 DNA reads as TGTGCCTGGAGTGTATTAGGGGGTGGCACAGATACGCAGTATTTT.

This sequence joins TRBV19 and TRBJ2-1; maybe TRBD2 (6 bases). The CDR3 covers 13 residues. Germline V lookup: CDR1 LNHDA, CDR2 SQIVND (reference sequence). V lost 3 bases to trimming and J lost 8 bases, with 11 bases between them. The CDR3 DNA is TGTGCCAGTAGTATCGGGCCTAGCGATGAGCAGTTCTTC. Protein product: CASSIGPSDEQFF.

The V gene is TRBV7-9, the J gene TRBJ2-1; D is perhaps TRBD2 (6 bases). V was trimmed by 6 bases and J by 5 bases, leaving 20 bases between them. The germline CDR1 and CDR2 sequences are SEHNR and FQNEAQ (reference sequence). This CDR3 spans 16 amino acids. The DNA for the CDR3 is TGTGCCAGCAGAACGGGACTCGCCAAAGGGGACAATGAGCAGTTCTTC. Encoded protein: CASRTGLAKGDNEQFF.

J is TRBJ2-7 and V is TRBV7-8; 7 nucleotides match TRBD2. Germline CDR1 is SGHVS and CDR2 is FQNEAQ. There are 16 residues in the CDR3. With 0 bases clipped from V and 0 bases from J, the junction kept 5 bases outside the gene matches. The CDR3 DNA sequence: TGTGCCAGCAGCTTAGCGGGAGGGCCTAGCTCCTACGAGCAGTACTTC. Its protein is CASSLAGGPSSYEQYF.

The chain uses TRBV7-6 and TRBJ2-1; unclear D gene. V was shortened by 2 bases and J by 8 bases, with 10 bases between the two germline ends. CDR3 size: 13 residues. Germline V gene sequence: CDR1 SGHVS, CDR2 FNYEAQ. The CDR3 reads CASSLLSRDEQFF. The CDR3 nucleotides read TGTGCCAGCAGCTTACTATCTCGTGATGAGCAGTTCTTC.

The chain links TRBV28 to TRBJ2-3; 11 bases map to TRBD2. CDR3 length: 14 residues. V shed 11 bases and J 7 bases; nucleotides not matched to a gene: 11. CDR1 is MDHEN and CDR2 is SYDVKM in the germline V gene. This CDR3 is CAHALAGVGNTQYF. The CDR3 DNA is TGTGCCCACGCACTAGCGGGAGTAGGGAATACGCAGTATTTT. Using reference TRBV28 and TRBJ2-3 for the parts outside the CDR3, the full variable domain is DVKVTQSSRYLVKRTGEKVFLECVQDMDHENMFWYRQDPGLGLRLIYFSYDVKMKEKGDIPEGYSVSREKKERFSLILESASTNQTSMYLCAHALAGVGNTQYFGPGTRLTVL.

The chain employs TRBV7-9 and TRBJ1-2; 9 positions agree with TRBD1. The length of the CDR3 is 14 residues. Germline V gene sequence: CDR1 SEHNR, CDR2 FQNEAQ (reference sequence). J gave up 3 bases and V 5 bases, and 4 bases lay outside the gene matches. The CDR3 is CASSPRTGDYGYTF. CDR3 DNA sequence: TGTGCCAGCAGCCCACGGACAGGGGACTATGGCTACACCTTC.

This clone was found once. The rearrangement joins TRBV21-1 to TRBJ2-4; the table names TRBD2, a call not compared with the DNA. TRBV21-1 is a recognized pseudogene. The CDR3 sequence is 15 residues long. Here the CDR3 reads CASSNLELAKNIQYF. The CDR3 nucleotides read TGTGCCAGCAGCAACTTGGAGCTAGCCAAAAACATTCAGTACTTC.

The rearrangement uses TRBV9 and TRBJ2-7; TRBD1 might be the D (5 bases). CDR1 and CDR2 from the germline V gene are SGDLS and YYNGEE. The CDR3 contains 15 residues. With 0 bases removed from V and 6 bases from J, the gap between germline ends came to 16 bases. CDR3 in DNA: TGTGCCAGCAGCGTAGGGCACCCCCAGGGTAGCGAGCAGTACTTC. As protein: CASSVGHPQGSEQYF.

The chain joins TRBV11-1 to TRBJ2-5; D not certain. Germline CDR1 SGHAT, CDR2 FQDESV (reference sequence). The CDR3 contains 11 residues. Trimming cost V 7 bases and J 2 bases, with 5 bases left between them. CDR3 sequence reads: CASTNQETQYF. As DNA, the CDR3 is TGTGCCAGCACCAATCAAGAGACCCAGTACTTC. Full variable domain (outside the CDR3, taken from reference TRBV11-1 and TRBJ2-5): EAEVAQSPRYKITEKSQAVAFWCDPISGHATLYWYRQILGQGPELLVQFQDESVVDDSQLPKDRFSAERLKGVDSTLKIQPAELGDSAMYLCASTNQETQYFGPGTRLLVL.

The table lists this clone with a count of one. Written as DNA, the CDR3 is TGTGCCAGCTCGCGGACAGCCAACTATGGCTACACCTTC. This encodes CASSRTANYGYTF. The V and J genes are TRBV18 and TRBJ1-2, with a possible D match to TRBD1 (6 bases). Deletions cut 6 bases from V and 2 bases from J, with 10 bases between. There are 13 residues in the CDR3. The germline gives CDR1 KGHSH, CDR2 LQKENI.

The chain is built from TRBV28 and TRBJ1-5; no clear D gene. Per germline, CDR1 MDHEN and CDR2 SYDVKM. Trimming stripped 6 bases from V and 4 bases from J, with 19 bases between. The CDR3 loop spans 16 amino acids. CDR3 protein: CASSKSSGFYNQPQHF. CDR3 sequence (DNA): TGTGCCAGCAGCAAGTCGTCAGGTTTCTATAATCAGCCCCAGCATTTT.

This clone has a handful of counts. Other DNA sequences in this sample translate to the same CDR3. The CDR3 DNA sequence: TGTGCCAGCAGTGAAGGATTAGCGGGAGCATACGAGCAGTACTTC. Translated: CASSEGLAGAYEQYF. V gene TRBV6-1 combines with J gene TRBJ2-7; 9 nucleotides line up with TRBD2. Germline values: CDR1 MNHNS, CDR2 SASEGT. The CDR3 is 15 amino acids. V dropped 1 base and J dropped 4; count of bases not matched to a gene: 5.

V gene TRBV19 combines with J gene TRBJ2-3; TRBD2 aligns across 14 bases. The CDR3 is 17 amino acids. The germline V gene has CDR1 LNHDA and CDR2 SQIVND (reference sequence). The ends lost 6 bases at V and 7 bases at J; junction bases unmatched: 12. The CDR3 nucleotides read TGTGCCAGTAGACTTACCGGGACTAGCGGGAGTACTTATACGCAGTATTTT. Translation gives CASRLTGTSGSTYTQYF.

This rearrangement joins TRBV28 to TRBJ1-1; D perhaps matches TRBD1 (6 bases). The CDR3 is 15 residues long. Germline CDR1 is MDHEN and CDR2 is SYDVKM. V gave up 5 bases and J gave up 0 bases, with 13 bases separating them. The CDR3 loop reads CASSEDRPMNTEAFF. CDR3 nucleotide sequence: TGTGCCAGCAGTGAGGACAGACCAATGAACACTGAAGCTTTCTTT.

J is TRBJ1-1 and V is TRBV10-1; D not resolved. Per the germline V gene, CDR1 is WNHNN and CDR2 is SYGVQD (reference sequence). CDR3 length: 14 residues. V was clipped by 3 bases and J by 4 bases, with 12 bases between them. CDR3 in amino acids: CASSDYANPTEAFF. For the CDR3, the DNA is TGCGCCAGCAGTGATTACGCTAATCCCACTGAAGCTTTCTTT.

The chain uses TRBV5-4 and TRBJ2-1; 8 nucleotides match TRBD2. V gave up 0 bases and J gave up 10 bases; unmatched junction bases: 12. Germline CDR1 reads SGHNT; CDR2 reads YYREEE (reference sequence). CDR3 length equals 16 residues. The CDR3 bases are TGTGCCAGCAGCTTGGGTAGCGGGGCATCAAGTCGGGAGCAGTTCTTC. Protein: CASSLGSGASSREQFF. The variable domain in full, completed from reference TRBV5-4 and TRBJ2-1, reads ETGVTQSPTHLIKTRGQQVTLRCSSQSGHNTVSWYQQALGQGPQFIFQYYREEENGRGNFPPRFSGLQFPNYSSELNVNALELDDSALYLCASSLGSGASSREQFFGPGTRLTVL.

V gene TRBV14 combines with J gene TRBJ2-7; 12 nucleotides line up with TRBD1. CDR3 length equals 16 residues. Per germline, CDR1 SGHDN and CDR2 FVKESK. The ends lost 6 bases at V and 5 bases at J; junction bases unmatched: 11. The CDR3 here is CASSQHPGQGANEQYF. In nucleotides, the CDR3 is TGTGCCAGCAGTCAACACCCGGGACAGGGGGCAAACGAGCAGTACTTC.